What follows are 17 T cell receptor beta chains derived from one specimen sequenced in a study of cytomegalovirus exposure and HLA in healthy donors. 60 Vbeta and 13 Jbeta primers were used in PCR. Libraries were prepared by immunoSEQ multiplex PCR; TCRdb keeps only in-frame clonotypes and omits some of them. This table has 100,000 or so clones, around three quarters appearing once. Material for sequencing was PBMCs. All receptors derive from a female donor in good health and CMV-seropositive.

This clone was counted a single time. This chain links TRBV6-1 with TRBJ2-7; D is perhaps TRBD1 (6 bases). The V end lost 6 bases, the J end lost 13 bases, and 22 bases lay between the germline ends. The length of the CDR3 is 13 residues. In germline, CDR1 is MNHNS, CDR2 SASEGT. The CDR3 region has the DNA TGTGCCAGCAGGACGGCGACAGGCCACCTACGATACTTC. Encoded protein: CASRTATGHLRYF.

The chain is built from TRBV2 and TRBJ2-7, with 14 bases aligning to TRBD2. CDR1 and CDR2 from the germline V gene are SNHLY and FYNNEI. This CDR3 contains 14 residues. With 6 bases clipped from V and 7 bases from J, the junction kept 5 bases outside the gene matches. The CDR3 region has the DNA TGTGCCAGCAGGGAGACTAGCGGGGGGGATGAGCAGTACTTC. Its protein product is CASRETSGGDEQYF.

This rearrangement joins TRBV30 to TRBJ2-1; 8 bases are a match to TRBD2. V shed 4 bases, J shed 7 bases, and the junction held 15 bases outside the gene matches. Per germline, CDR1 GTSNPN and CDR2 SVGIG (reference sequence). This CDR3 comprises 16 residues. The CDR3 DNA sequence: TGTGCCTGGACCCGTCGCGGGGGGCGCAGGCAAAATGAGCAGTTCTTC. It translates to CAWTRRGGRRQNEQFF.

The chain links TRBV5-1 to TRBJ1-2; 8 bases line up with TRBD1. The CDR3 loop spans 15 amino acids. J lost 4 bases, V lost 4 bases, and 9 bases had no gene match. The V gene's germline CDR1 is SGHRS and CDR2 YFSETQ. The DNA of the CDR3 is TGCGCCAGCAGCAGGGGGACAGGAGGCAGCTATGGCTACACCTTC. It codes for CASSRGTGGSYGYTF.

This chain connects TRBV10-3 to TRBJ2-1, with TRBD2 matching 12 bases. The length of the CDR3 is 14 residues. J gave up 9 bases and V 11 bases, and 11 bases lay outside the gene matches. From germline, CDR1 is ENHRY and CDR2 SYGVKD. In nucleotides, the CDR3 is TGTGCCGTGCAACCTAGCGGGAGGGAAGGTGAGCAGTTCTTC. Protein: CAVQPSGREGEQFF.

The J gene is TRBJ1-1, the V gene TRBV27; D is perhaps TRBD1 (6 bases). Germline V CDR1 and CDR2: MNHEY, SMNVEV (reference sequence). The CDR3 has 15 amino acids. Between the trimmed V and J ends, which lost 0 bases and 1 base, there was a span of 9 bases. CDR3 in DNA: TGTGCCAGCAGTTTATCGCGGACAGCGAACACTGAAGCTTTCTTT. It is translated as CASSLSRTANTEAFF.

The J gene is TRBJ2-5, the V gene TRBV11-2, with 9 positions matching TRBD2. This CDR3 has 14 amino acids. Germline V gene sequence: CDR1 SGHAT, CDR2 FQNNGV. V lost 5 bases and J lost 3; bases outside the gene matches: 4. The chain's CDR3 is CASSTRLAEETQYF. The CDR3 coding sequence is TGTGCCAGCAGCACCCGACTAGCGGAAGAGACCCAGTACTTC.

This clone turned up a few times. The chain employs TRBV7-8 and TRBJ2-5; 9 positions match TRBD2. CDR1 SGHVS and CDR2 FQNEAQ come from the germline V gene. J gave up 4 bases and V 5 bases, and 11 bases lay outside the gene matches. This CDR3 has 16 amino acids. In DNA form, the CDR3 reads TGTGCCAGCAGCCCGGGGAGCGGGGGGCAGGGAGAGACCCAGTACTTC. Its translation: CASSPGSGGQGETQYF. Filled out from reference TRBV7-8 and TRBJ2-5, the complete variable domain reads GAGVSQSPRYKVAKRGQDVALRCDPISGHVSLFWYQQALGQGPEFLTYFQNEAQLDKSGLPSDRFFAERPEGSVSTLKIQRTQQEDSAVYLCASSPGSGGQGETQYFGPGTRLLVL.

This clone was found a few times. The chain carries TRBV18 and TRBJ2-6, with D possibly matching TRBD1 (5 bases). Looked up from germline, CDR1 is KGHSH and CDR2 is LQKENI. The CDR3 loop spans 17 amino acids. The V end lost 0 bases, the J end lost 0 bases, and 9 bases lay between the germline ends. The CDR3 protein is CASSPPGPRSGANVLTF. The CDR3 DNA reads as TGTGCCAGCTCACCACCGGGGCCTCGCTCTGGGGCCAACGTCCTGACTTTC.

This sequence joins TRBV19 and TRBJ2-3, with TRBD2 as a possible D gene (5 bases). Germline V CDR1 and CDR2: LNHDA, SQIVND (reference sequence). CDR3 size: 12 residues. The germline V and J ends were trimmed by 3 bases and 5 bases, with 6 bases remaining between them. CDR3 in DNA: TGTGCCAGTAGTATCGAGGGAGATACGCAGTATTTT. It codes for CASSIEGDTQYF.

This clone came up a few times. The J gene is TRBJ1-1, the V gene TRBV5-4; no clear D. The CDR3 is made up of 15 amino acids. CDR1 SGHNT and CDR2 YYREEE come from the germline V gene (reference sequence). Trimming pared 1 base from V and 4 bases from J, leaving 14 bases between. In DNA form, the CDR3 reads TGTGCCAGCAGCTTGAACCCAACGGTTGGCACTGAAGCTTTCTTT. It is translated as CASSLNPTVGTEAFF.

This rearrangement joins TRBV2 to TRBJ1-1; D may be TRBD1 (6 bases). V lost 10 bases and J 0 bases, leaving 15 bases between the germline ends. Germline CDR1 reads SNHLY; CDR2 reads FYNNEI. The CDR3 sequence is 14 residues long. DNA for the CDR3: TGTGCCACCCAGGGGCACCAGCTGAACACTGAAGCTTTCTTT. Protein: CATQGHQLNTEAFF. The entire variable domain, with the rest obtained from reference TRBV2 and TRBJ1-1, is as follows: EPEVTQTPSHQVTQMGQEVILRCVPISNHLYFYWYRQILGQKVEFLVSFYNNEISEKSEIFDDQFSVERPDGSNFTLKIRSTKLEDSAMYFCATQGHQLNTEAFFGQGTRLTVV.

The chain combines TRBV5-1 with TRBJ2-6, with unresolved D. Germline lookup yields CDR1 SGHRS and CDR2 YFSETQ. With 4 bases removed from V and 0 bases from J, the gap between germline ends came to 8 bases. This CDR3 is built from 15 residues. In DNA, the CDR3 is TGCGCCAGCAGCCCTCACATCTCTGGGGCCAACGTCCTGACTTTC. This codes for CASSPHISGANVLTF.

CDR3 sequence (DNA): TGTGCCAGTACCGGGACACCATCAATGAACACTGAAGCTTTCTTT. Translated, it gives CASTGTPSMNTEAFF. This chain uses TRBV19 with TRBJ1-1; a possible D gene is TRBD1 (6 bases). The germline V gene encodes CDR1 LNHDA and CDR2 SQIVND (reference sequence). The CDR3 spans 15 residues. Trimming left V 7 bases short and J 0 bases short, with 15 bases between. The complete variable domain, with remaining parts taken from reference TRBV19 and TRBJ1-1, reads DGGITQSPKYLFRKEGQNVTLSCEQNLNHDAMYWYRQDPGQGLRLIYYSQIVNDFQKGDIAEGYSVSREKKESFPLTVTSAQKNPTAFYLCASTGTPSMNTEAFFGQGTRLTVV.

This clone came up once. Germline is not matched at one junction end, which may reflect a read error. The genes are TRBV5-1 and TRBJ2-6, with D possibly TRBD1 on 5 matching bases. This CDR3 has 14 amino acids. Germline CDR1 and CDR2: SGHRS and YFSETQ. CDR3 in amino acids: CASSIASGANGLTF. CDR3 coding DNA: TGCGCCAGCAGCATCGCCTCTGGGGCCAACGGCCTGACTTTC.

This chain joins TRBV4-2 and TRBJ2-3; 10 positions match TRBD2. Germline V gene sequence: CDR1 LGHNA, CDR2 YNFKEQ. This CDR3 contains 17 residues. V lost 1 base to trimming and J lost 2 bases; unmatched junction nucleotides: 6. CDR3 in amino acids: CASSQAASGRVTDTQYF. Here the CDR3 DNA reads TGTGCCAGCAGCCAAGCCGCTAGCGGGAGAGTCACAGATACGCAGTATTTT.

The gene calls are TRBV7-2 and TRBJ2-7; 13 nucleotides line up with TRBD2. The CDR3 runs to 15 residues. Germline CDR1 SGHTA, CDR2 FQGNSA. The trim removed 4 bases at V and 5 bases at J, leaving 5 bases unmatched. In DNA form, the CDR3 reads TGTGCCAGCAGCTCCTTGGGACTAGCGGGACACGAGCAGTACTTC. Encoded protein: CASSSLGLAGHEQYF.